Detailed here is one TCR beta chain. Its target is not known. CDR3 length: 14 amino acids. Germline assignment: CDR1 SGHRS and CDR2 YFSETQ. Trimming left V 4 bases short and J 9 bases short, with 17 bases between. The sample is drawn from a study of response to subunit inactivated influenza vaccine. TCRdb reprocessed the RT-PCR reads via MiXCR and lists one record per CDR3 protein. The repertoire has around 710,000 distinct CDR3 sequences, roughly 13% of them found once; the top ten carry 5.5% to 7%. Findings and caveats of the study: Authors suggested each seasonal flu vaccination may recruit only limited numbers of new T cells.

This sequence joins TRBV5-1 and TRBJ2-1; D is tentatively TRBD1 or TRBD2 (5 bases each). The source of this sequence is a man in his fifties or sixties who received an inactivated influenza vaccine. The sequencing used PBMCs from blood, collected 14 to 15 days before vaccination. DNA for the CDR3: TGCGCCAGCAGCCAAGGGACGGGAAGGGCTGAGCAGTTCTTC. As protein: CASSQGTGRAEQFF.